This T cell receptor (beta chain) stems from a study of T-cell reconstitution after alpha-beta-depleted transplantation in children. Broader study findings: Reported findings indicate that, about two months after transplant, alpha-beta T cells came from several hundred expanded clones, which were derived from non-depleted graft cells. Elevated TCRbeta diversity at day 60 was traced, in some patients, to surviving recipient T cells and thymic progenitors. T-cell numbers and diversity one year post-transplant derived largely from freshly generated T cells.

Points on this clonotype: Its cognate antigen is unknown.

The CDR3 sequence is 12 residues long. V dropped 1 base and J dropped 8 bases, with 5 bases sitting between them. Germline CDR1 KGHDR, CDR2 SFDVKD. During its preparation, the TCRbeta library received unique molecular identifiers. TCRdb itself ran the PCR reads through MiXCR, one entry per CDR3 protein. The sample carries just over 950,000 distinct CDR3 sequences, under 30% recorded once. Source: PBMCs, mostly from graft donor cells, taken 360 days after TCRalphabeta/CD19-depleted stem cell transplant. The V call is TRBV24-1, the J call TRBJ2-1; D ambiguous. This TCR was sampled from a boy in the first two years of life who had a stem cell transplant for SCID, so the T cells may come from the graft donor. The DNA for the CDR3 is TGTGCCACCAGTGATTTTGACGATGAGCAGTTCTTC. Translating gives CATSDFDDEQFF.